The 14 T cell receptor beta chains presented below share a single source sample, sequenced in a study of T-cell memory formation after mild COVID-19. Each CDR3 protein gets one entry after TCRdb re-called the 5' RACE reads with MiXCR. Of fewer than 700,000 distinct CDR3 sequences in the sample, 18% were seen once. Specimen: PBMCs or a T cell subset sorted from them (not recorded which). The source is an adult woman who had mild COVID-19 (a few samples of this study predate the infection). Cell type and time point are not known.

V gene TRBV9 combines with J gene TRBJ1-1, with a weak D call TRBD1 (6 bases). Germline lookup yields CDR1 SGDLS and CDR2 YYNGEE. The CDR3 has 14 residues. V was trimmed by 0 bases and J by 6 bases, leaving 12 bases between them. CDR3 region: CASSVGTGTPEAFF. For the CDR3, the DNA is TGTGCCAGCAGCGTAGGAACAGGGACGCCTGAAGCTTTCTTT.

This clonotype was seen a few times. The chain joins TRBV20-1 to TRBJ2-1; D gene unclear. The germline V gene has CDR1 DFQATT and CDR2 SNEGSKA (reference sequence). V lost 2 bases and J 6 bases, leaving 11 bases between the germline ends. The CDR3 covers 13 residues. This chain's CDR3 is CSARQATPNEQFF. Here the CDR3 DNA reads TGCAGTGCTAGACAGGCTACCCCCAATGAGCAGTTCTTC.

This clonotype occurred a few times. CDR3 loop: CASSLAGTGGASTEAFF. Written as DNA, the CDR3 is TGCGCCAGCAGCTTGGCGGGCACAGGGGGCGCGTCTACTGAAGCTTTCTTT. The chain carries TRBV5-1 and TRBJ1-1; 9 bases agree with TRBD1. V gave up 0 bases and J gave up 5 bases; unmatched junction bases: 11. The CDR3 has 17 amino acids. Germline V CDR1 and CDR2: SGHRS, YFSETQ.

The table lists this clonotype with a few counts. V and J are TRBV4-1 and TRBJ2-3; 11 positions match TRBD2. The length of the CDR3 is 15 residues. The germline V gene encodes CDR1 MGHRA and CDR2 YSYEKL. With V trimmed by 1 base and J by 10 bases, 7 bases remained unmatched. DNA for the CDR3: TGCGCCAGCAGCCAAGTTAGCGGGGGGGGCGTCGCGCAGTATTTT. It codes for CASSQVSGGGVAQYF.

CDR3 nucleotides: TGTGCCAGCCTACCGGCCAAGGAGAACAATGAGCAGTTCTTC. It encodes CASLPAKENNEQFF. The rearrangement links TRBV7-9 to TRBJ2-1; no clear D. Germline CDR1 is SEHNR and CDR2 is FQNEAQ (reference sequence). The CDR3 is 14 amino acids. V lost 8 bases and J 5 bases, leaving 16 bases between the germline ends.

V and J are TRBV18 and TRBJ1-6; D may be TRBD1 (6 bases). The V and J ends lost 4 bases and 7 bases respectively, with 11 bases between them. This CDR3 contains 14 residues. Germline V lookup: CDR1 KGHSH, CDR2 LQKENI. CDR3: CASSLDRKNSPLHF. The CDR3 DNA is TGTGCCAGCTCACTGGACAGAAAGAATTCACCCCTCCACTTT.

This clonotype has only a few counts. This rearrangement joins TRBV7-6 to TRBJ2-7, with D possibly TRBD2 on 6 matching bases. Germline CDR1 reads SGHVS; CDR2 reads FNYEAQ. V lost 1 base to trimming and J lost 2 bases, with 12 bases between them. CDR3 length: 15 residues. Here the CDR3 reads CASSLDAGPAYEQYF. As DNA, the CDR3 is TGTGCCAGCAGCTTAGATGCGGGACCTGCCTACGAGCAGTACTTC.

The V and J genes are TRBV7-9 and TRBJ2-7; unclear D gene. The CDR3 covers 12 residues. Germline lookup yields CDR1 SEHNR and CDR2 FQNEAQ (reference sequence). V lost 3 bases to trimming and J lost 7 bases, with 10 bases between them. In DNA, the CDR3 is TGTGCCAGCAGCTTGGAGCATGGAGAGCAGTACTTC. Protein product: CASSLEHGEQYF. Full variable domain (missing parts from reference TRBV7-9 and TRBJ2-7): DTGVSQNPRHKITKRGQNVTFRCDPISEHNRLYWYRQTLGQGPEFLTYFQNEAQLEKSRLLSDRFSAERPKGSFSTLEIQRTEQGDSAMYLCASSLEHGEQYFGPGTRLTVT.

The chain is built from TRBV27 and TRBJ1-5, with D hard to call. The V and J ends lost 4 bases and 0 bases respectively, with 7 bases between them. The CDR3 contains 14 residues. Per the germline V gene, CDR1 is MNHEY and CDR2 is SMNVEV (reference sequence). CDR3 sequence: CASSSRNSNQPQHF. CDR3 in DNA: TGTGCCAGCAGTTCCCGGAATAGCAATCAGCCCCAGCATTTT.

The chain is built from TRBV20-1 and TRBJ1-3; D is unresolved. This CDR3 is built from 14 residues. V dropped 1 base and J dropped 0 bases, with 7 bases sitting between them. The germline V gene encodes CDR1 DFQATT and CDR2 SNEGSKA (reference sequence). CDR3 loop: CSARVGSSGNTIYF. In DNA form, the CDR3 reads TGCAGTGCTAGAGTAGGGAGCTCTGGAAACACCATATATTTT.

The chain is built from TRBV4-2 and TRBJ2-7; 8 nucleotides agree with TRBD2. V lost 3 bases to trimming and J lost 7 bases; unmatched junction nucleotides: 8. The germline V gene encodes CDR1 LGHNA and CDR2 YNFKEQ. The CDR3 runs 14 residues. The CDR3 loop reads CASSQEPRGGEQYF. In DNA form, the CDR3 reads TGTGCCAGCAGCCAGGAGCCCCGGGGGGGTGAGCAGTACTTC.

This clonotype was detected a few times. The J gene is TRBJ2-3, the V gene TRBV25-1, with 8 bases aligning to TRBD2. CDR1 is MGHDK and CDR2 is SYGVNS in the germline V gene. Unmatched junction bases numbered 5, after V lost 5 bases and J lost 1 base. The CDR3 length is 15 residues. The CDR3 DNA reads as TGTGCCAGCAGTACCGGGGGGGCGGGCACAGATACGCAGTATTTT. As protein: CASSTGGAGTDTQYF.

This clonotype was seen only a few times. This chain joins TRBV27 and TRBJ1-2; D is unresolved. Trimming pared 0 bases from V and 2 bases from J, leaving 13 bases between. This CDR3 has 16 residues. In germline, CDR1 is MNHEY, CDR2 SMNVEV (reference sequence). This CDR3 reads CASSLSQAFRNYGYTF. Written as DNA, the CDR3 is TGTGCCAGCAGTTTATCGCAGGCCTTCCGAAACTATGGCTACACCTTC.

This sequence joins TRBV12-3 or TRBV12-4 and TRBJ1-1; no clear D gene. The CDR3 totals 15 residues. V lost 0 bases and J 3 bases, leaving 11 bases between the germline ends. The CDR3 nucleotides are TGTGCCAGCAGTTTAGCAGGGTTTGGATACACTGAAGCTTTCTTT. It codes for CASSLAGFGYTEAFF.